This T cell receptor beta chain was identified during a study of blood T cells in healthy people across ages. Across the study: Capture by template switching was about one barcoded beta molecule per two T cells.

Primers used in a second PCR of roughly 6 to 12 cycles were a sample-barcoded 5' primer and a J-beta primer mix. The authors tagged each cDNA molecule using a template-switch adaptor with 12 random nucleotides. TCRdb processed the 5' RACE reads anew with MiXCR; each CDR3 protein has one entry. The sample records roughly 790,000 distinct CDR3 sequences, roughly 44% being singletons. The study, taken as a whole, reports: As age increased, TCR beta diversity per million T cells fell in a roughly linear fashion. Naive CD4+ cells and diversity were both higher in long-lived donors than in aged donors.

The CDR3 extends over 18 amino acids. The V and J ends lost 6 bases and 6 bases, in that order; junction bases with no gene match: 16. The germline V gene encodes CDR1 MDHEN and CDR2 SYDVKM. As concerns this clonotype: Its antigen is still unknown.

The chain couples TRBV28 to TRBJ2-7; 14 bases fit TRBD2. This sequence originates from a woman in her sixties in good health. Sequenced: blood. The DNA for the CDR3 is TGTGCCAGCAGCCGAGGACTAGCGGGAGGCGTGTTGGGTCTCGAGCAGTACTTC. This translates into CASSRGLAGGVLGLEQYF.